The rows below give T cell receptor beta chains drawn from one sample of a study of cytomegalovirus exposure and HLA in healthy donors. Clones were sequenced by immunoSEQ multiplex PCR, and TCRdb holds only the in-frame ones, with some missing. The sample lists about 260,000 clones, roughly two thirds occurring once. Sequencing input: PBMCs. The receptors stem from a female donor in good health and CMV-seronegative. Each CDR3 is given without its conserved first and last residue.

TRBJ2-2 | TRBV7-9 | ASSLGGRGTGELF
TRBJ2-2 | TRBV5-1 | ASSVLGLAGGEDTGELF
TRBJ2-1 | TRBV6-1 | ASRTSGFSYNEQF
TRBJ1-2 | TRBV5-1 | ASSLRQGAQSSNYGYT
TRBJ2-3 | TRBV5-1 | ASSPIAGASTDTQY
TRBJ1-5 | TRBV30 | AGADGDQPQH
TRBJ2-7 | TRBV7-8 | ASSPQTSGAYEQY
TRBJ2-1 | TRBV6-4 | ASSDGEDRANEQF
TRBJ1-1 | TRBV6-5 | ASSEVGFAEAF
TRBJ2-1 | TRBV19 | ASRGGTYNEQF
TRBJ2-7 | TRBV7-9 | ASSLVGTAEQY
TRBJ2-5 | TRBV5-1 | ASSLAGQQETQY
- | TRBV2 | ASRFSSGSYEQY
TRBJ2-1 | TRBV7-2 | ASSSGEGTSGRDEQF
TRBJ1-5 | TRBV5-8 | ANHRGQPQH
TRBJ1-4 | TRBV5-5 | ASSRAQGFPEKLF
TRBJ1-1 | TRBV6-1 | ASTQGAGTEAF
TRBJ1-5 | TRBV7-9 | ASSLAGTGGSNQPQH
TRBJ1-1 | TRBV7-9 | SSSRTTGDEAF
TRBJ2-1 | TRBV2 | ASKTSGGHNEQF
TRBJ2-7 | TRBV7-6 | ASSLAPPGGTYEQY
TRBJ2-2 | TRBV11-3 | ASSHIAGELF
TRBJ2-1 | TRBV27 | ASSLETAGGEQF
TRBJ1-2 | TRBV6-1 | ASSTGYGYT
TRBJ2-7 | TRBV18 | ASSPGLAGSSTSPYEQY
TRBJ2-5 | TRBV28 | ASSSPFSGGISETQY
TRBJ2-7 | TRBV5-6 | ASSLKGHYDEQY
TRBJ2-1 | TRBV11-3 | ASSLAGGPGEQF
TRBJ1-2 | TRBV19 | ASSIDSWGPYGYT
TRBJ1-3 | TRBV6-5 | ASSRGQVEGNTIY
TRBJ1-3 | TRBV5-1 | ASSKGDFGNTIY
TRBJ1-1 | TRBV7-2 | ASSPRTGRGNTEAF
TRBJ2-3 | TRBV6-1 | ASSESSGRLADTQY
TRBJ2-3 | TRBV4-1 | ASSQADSPGDTQY
TRBJ2-1 | TRBV18 | ASSPGLAGMWVVNEQF
TRBJ1-2 | TRBV29-1 | SATDSTYGYT
TRBJ1-3 | TRBV27 | ASSSPGQGNTIY
TRBJ2-3 | TRBV7-7 | ASSPEVAGPTDTQY
TRBJ2-1 | TRBV7-2 | ASSPGEPPADEQF
TRBJ1-1 | TRBV2 | ASKGRGGNTEAF
TRBJ1-2 | TRBV18 | ASSPANNYGYT
- | TRBV6-5 | ASRLTGLYEQY
TRBJ2-1 | TRBV11-3 | ASSSGRSSYNEQF
TRBJ2-1 | TRBV10-3 | AISESQGASNEQF
TRBJ1-6 | TRBV2 | ASSEQGSSYNSPLH
TRBJ2-1 | TRBV10-3 | AISELLSGQDNEQF
TRBJ2-2 | TRBV7-2 | ASSLGGSGGTGELF
TRBJ1-5 | TRBV6-1 | ASSEGPHQPQH
TRBJ2-3 | TRBV27 | ASSRKAGVITDTQY
TRBJ1-4 | TRBV6-5 | ASSALTATNEKLF
TRBJ1-1 | TRBV27 | ASSSKGGQNTEAF
TRBJ2-1 | TRBV7-2 | ASSLGSSGLPTSNEQF
TRBJ2-7 | TRBV7-9 | ASSLPSGINPYEQY
TRBJ2-5 | TRBV5-4 | ASSLAGETQY
TRBJ1-3 | TRBV7-9 | ASSPGQRSSGNTIY
TRBJ2-3 | TRBV29-1 | SVVPSGRGDTQY
TRBJ2-3 | TRBV2 | ASSEWSSSTDTQY
TRBJ2-2 | TRBV4-1 | ASSQMVGANTGELF
TRBJ1-2 | TRBV5-1 | ASSSTWGQPHYGYT